Below are 11 T cell receptor beta chains sequenced from a single sample in a study of T cell responses to AZD1222 COVID-19 vaccine. The assay was immunoSEQ multiplex PCR, and TCRdb's table has in-frame clones only and misses some. The sample records 94,000 or so clones, almost 90% being singletons. The source material was peripheral blood, sampled on day 0 of AZD1222 vaccination. These receptors were taken from an adult in good health.

This clone was counted a few times. The gene calls are TRBV7-6 and TRBJ2-3; D may correspond to TRBD1 or TRBD2 (7 bases each). The germline V gene encodes CDR1 SGHVS and CDR2 FNYEAQ. The length of the CDR3 is 17 residues. V lost 0 bases and J 2 bases, leaving 15 bases between the germline ends. The chain's CDR3 is CASSLATGREPTDTQYF. In DNA form, the CDR3 reads TGTGCCAGCAGCTTAGCGACAGGGAGGGAGCCCACAGATACGCAGTATTTT.

The chain links TRBV6-5 to TRBJ2-1; 7 bases are a match to TRBD1. The V gene's germline CDR1 is MNHEY and CDR2 SVGAGI. The J segment lost 9 bases and the V segment lost 4 bases, leaving 12 bases of the junction unmatched. CDR3 length: 15 amino acids. This CDR3 reads CASSFRDSPFSEQFF. CDR3 bases: TGTGCCAGCAGTTTCCGGGACAGCCCTTTTAGTGAGCAGTTCTTC.

This clone was recorded only once. The chain uses TRBV11-1 and TRBJ1-6; 7 positions agree with TRBD1. The trim removed 5 bases at V and 5 bases at J, leaving 6 bases unmatched. The V gene's germline CDR1 is SGHAT and CDR2 FQDESV (reference sequence). The CDR3 has 15 residues. CDR3 amino acids: CASSPRTGDNSPLHF. The CDR3 DNA is TGTGCCAGCAGCCCGCGGACAGGAGATAATTCACCCCTCCACTTT.

The gene calls are TRBV28 and TRBJ2-3; perhaps TRBD1 as D (5 bases). The ends were cut back, 3 bases at V and 4 bases at J, with 20 bases in the middle. The CDR3 loop spans 17 amino acids. Germline V gene lookup returns CDR1 MDHEN and CDR2 SYDVKM. In nucleotides, the CDR3 is TGTGCCAGCAGTTTGGGGTATAGGGGCCCGAAGTCAGATACGCAGTATTTT. Encoded protein: CASSLGYRGPKSDTQYF.

In DNA, the CDR3 is TGTGCCTGGACGACAGGAAATGAGCAGTTCTTC. Its translation: CAWTTGNEQFF. The J gene is TRBJ2-1, the V gene TRBV30; possible D gene TRBD1, 6 bases. CDR1 is GTSNPN and CDR2 is SVGIG in the germline V gene (reference sequence). The length of the CDR3 is 11 residues. With 4 bases removed from V and 7 bases from J, the gap between germline ends came to 8 bases.

This clone was detected once. This chain uses TRBV5-4 with TRBJ2-5; the match to TRBD1 covers 9 bases. Germline V CDR1 and CDR2: SGHNT, YYREEE (reference sequence). J gave up 2 bases and V 4 bases, and 9 bases lay outside the gene matches. The CDR3 length is 16 residues. DNA for the CDR3: TGTGCCAGCAGCGACTCGGACAGGGGAAGACAAGAGACCCAGTACTTC. Residues: CASSDSDRGRQETQYF.

The chain has TRBV6-4 and TRBJ2-7; 10 bases are shared with TRBD2. The CDR3 loop spans 15 amino acids. Germline V gene lookup returns CDR1 MRHNA and CDR2 SNTAGT. V lost 4 bases and J lost 0; bases outside the gene matches: 3. DNA of the CDR3: TGTGCCAGCAGTGCACTAGCGGGACACTCCTACGAGCAGTACTTC. Translating it yields CASSALAGHSYEQYF.

On this clone: At one end, the junction sequence differs from germline, possibly due to a read error. The V and J genes are TRBV5-8 and TRBJ2-3; a weak D match, TRBD1 (6 bases). CDR3 length equals 14 residues. Germline CDR1 reads SGHTS; CDR2 reads YDEGEE. The CDR3 DNA reads TGTGCCAGCAGCTTGGCAGGGGTCACAAATACGCAGTATTTT. It translates to CASSLAGVTNTQYF.

The chain carries TRBV28 and TRBJ2-7; 9 bases are a match to TRBD1. CDR3 length: 14 amino acids. V lost 10 bases to trimming and J lost 2 bases; unmatched junction nucleotides: 9. From germline, CDR1 is MDHEN and CDR2 SYDVKM. In nucleotides, the CDR3 is TGTGCCACCTTTTCCGGGACAGGGCCCTACGAGCAGTACTTC. This encodes CATFSGTGPYEQYF.

The chain combines TRBV4-2 with TRBJ2-7; D assignment may be TRBD1 or TRBD2 (5 bases each). Germline V gene lookup returns CDR1 LGHNA and CDR2 YNFKEQ. V dropped 0 bases and J dropped 6 bases, with 6 bases sitting between them. The CDR3 is made up of 12 amino acids. The chain's CDR3 is CASSQEGTEQYF. The CDR3 DNA reads TGTGCCAGCAGCCAAGAAGGGACCGAGCAGTACTTC.

This clone was seen a single time. The V gene is TRBV5-6, the J gene TRBJ2-2; D is possibly TRBD1 (6 bases). The V end lost 1 base, the J end lost 4 bases, and 14 bases lay between the germline ends. From germline, CDR1 is SGHDT and CDR2 YYEEEE. The CDR3 has 16 amino acids. In nucleotides, the CDR3 is TGTGCCAGCAGCTTGAAGATACAGGGACGCACCGGGGAGCTGTTTTTT. Translated: CASSLKIQGRTGELFF.